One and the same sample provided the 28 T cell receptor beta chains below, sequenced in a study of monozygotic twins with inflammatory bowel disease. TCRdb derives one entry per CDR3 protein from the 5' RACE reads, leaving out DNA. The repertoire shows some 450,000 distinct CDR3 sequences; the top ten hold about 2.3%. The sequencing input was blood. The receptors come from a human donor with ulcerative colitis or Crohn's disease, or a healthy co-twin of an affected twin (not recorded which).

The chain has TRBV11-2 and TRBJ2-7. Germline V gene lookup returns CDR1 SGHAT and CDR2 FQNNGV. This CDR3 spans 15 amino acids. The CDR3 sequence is CASSLRRSWEVEQYF. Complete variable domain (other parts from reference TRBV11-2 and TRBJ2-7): EAGVAQSPRYKIIEKRQSVAFWCNPISGHATLYWYQQILGQGPKLLIQFQNNGVVDDSQLPKDRFSAERLKGVDSTLKIQPAKLEDSAVYLCASSLRRSWEVEQYFGPGTRLTVT.

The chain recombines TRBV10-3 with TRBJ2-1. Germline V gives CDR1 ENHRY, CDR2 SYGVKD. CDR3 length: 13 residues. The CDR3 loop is CAISDQYNNEQFF.

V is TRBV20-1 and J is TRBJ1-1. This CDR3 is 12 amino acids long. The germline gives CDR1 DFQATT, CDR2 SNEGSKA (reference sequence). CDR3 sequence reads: CSARDREAEAFF.

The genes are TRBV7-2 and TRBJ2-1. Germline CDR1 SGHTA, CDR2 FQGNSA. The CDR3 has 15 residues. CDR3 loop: CASSLEGTTYNEQFF. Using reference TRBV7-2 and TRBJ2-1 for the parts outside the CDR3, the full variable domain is GAGVSQSPSNKVTEKGKDVELRCDPISGHTALYWYRQSLGQGLEFLIYFQGNSAPDKSGLPSDRFSAERTGGSVSTLTIQRTQQEDSAVYLCASSLEGTTYNEQFFGPGTRLTVL.

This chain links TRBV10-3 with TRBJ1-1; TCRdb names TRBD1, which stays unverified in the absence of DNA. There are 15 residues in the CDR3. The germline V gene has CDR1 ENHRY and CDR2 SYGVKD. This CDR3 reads CAISASGGGNTEAFF.

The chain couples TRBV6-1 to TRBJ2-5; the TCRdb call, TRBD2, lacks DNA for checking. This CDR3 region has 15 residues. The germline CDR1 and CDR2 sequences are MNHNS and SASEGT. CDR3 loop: CASTSPSAGRATQYF.

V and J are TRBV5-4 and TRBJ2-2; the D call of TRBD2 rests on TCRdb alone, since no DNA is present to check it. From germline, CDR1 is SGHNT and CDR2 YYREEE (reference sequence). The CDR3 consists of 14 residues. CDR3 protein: CAISGLGGSGELFF.

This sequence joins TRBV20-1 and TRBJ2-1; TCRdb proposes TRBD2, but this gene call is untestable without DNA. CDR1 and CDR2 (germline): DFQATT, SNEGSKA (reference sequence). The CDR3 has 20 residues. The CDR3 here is CSARAAPGLAIQSSYNEQFF.

CDR3 amino acids: CASRLQRGADTQYF. The V and J genes are TRBV12-3 or TRBV12-4 and TRBJ2-3; TCRdb lists TRBD2, though no DNA is available to test this call. The CDR3 runs to 14 residues.

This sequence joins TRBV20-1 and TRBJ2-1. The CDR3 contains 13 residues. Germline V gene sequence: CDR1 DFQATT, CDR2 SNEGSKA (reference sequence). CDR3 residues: CRASGAYYNEQFF.

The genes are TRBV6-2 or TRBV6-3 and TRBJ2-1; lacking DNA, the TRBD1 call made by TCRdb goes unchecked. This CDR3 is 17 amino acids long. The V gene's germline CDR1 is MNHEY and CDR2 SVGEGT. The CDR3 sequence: CDSSYSPTGGLYNEQFF.

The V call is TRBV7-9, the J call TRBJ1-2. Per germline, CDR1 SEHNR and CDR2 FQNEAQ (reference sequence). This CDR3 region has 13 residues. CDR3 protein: CASSLDSIGGYTF. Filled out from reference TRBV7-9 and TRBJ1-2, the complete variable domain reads DTGVSQNPRHKITKRGQNVTFRCDPISEHNRLYWYRQTLGQGPEFLTYFQNEAQLEKSRLLSDRFSAERPKGSFSTLEIQRTEQGDSAMYLCASSLDSIGGYTFGSGTRLTVV.

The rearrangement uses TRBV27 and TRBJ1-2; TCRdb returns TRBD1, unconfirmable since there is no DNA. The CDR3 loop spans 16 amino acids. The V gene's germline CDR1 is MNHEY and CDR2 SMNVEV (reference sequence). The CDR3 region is CASSLYGDSRFYGYTF.

CDR3 region: CASSPIGGRTYNEQFF. The chain is built from TRBV28 and TRBJ2-1. CDR1 is MDHEN, CDR2 SYDVKM, per germline. The CDR3 is 16 residues long.

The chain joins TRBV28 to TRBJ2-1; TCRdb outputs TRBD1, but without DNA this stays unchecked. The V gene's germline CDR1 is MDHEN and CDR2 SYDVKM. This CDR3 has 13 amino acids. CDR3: CASSFTPGATQFF. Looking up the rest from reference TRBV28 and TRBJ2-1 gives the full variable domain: DVKVTQSSRYLVKRTGEKVFLECVQDMDHENMFWYRQDPGLGLRLIYFSYDVKMKEKGDIPEGYSVSREKKERFSLILESASTNQTSMYLCASSFTPGATQFFGPGTRLTVL.

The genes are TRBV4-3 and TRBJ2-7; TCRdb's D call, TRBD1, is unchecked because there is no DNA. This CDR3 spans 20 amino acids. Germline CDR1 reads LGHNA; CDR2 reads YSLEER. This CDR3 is CASSQESVLRVRGRRYEQYF.

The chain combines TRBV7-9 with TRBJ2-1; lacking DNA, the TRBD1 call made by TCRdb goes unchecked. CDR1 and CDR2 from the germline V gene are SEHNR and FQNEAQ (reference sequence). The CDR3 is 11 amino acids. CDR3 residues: CASSLAQGQFF.

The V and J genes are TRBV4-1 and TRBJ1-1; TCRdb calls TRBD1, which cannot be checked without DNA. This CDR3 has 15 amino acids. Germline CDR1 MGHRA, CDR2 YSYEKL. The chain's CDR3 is CASSQQTGPNTEAFF.

This CDR3 reads CASSLDILSSYNEQFF. V usage is TRBV5-5 and J usage is TRBJ2-1. The CDR3 contains 16 residues. In germline, CDR1 is SGHKS, CDR2 YYEKEE (reference sequence).

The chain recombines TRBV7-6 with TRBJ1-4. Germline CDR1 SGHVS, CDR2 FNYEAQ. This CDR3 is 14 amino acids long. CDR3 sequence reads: CASSLDMQSQGLFF.

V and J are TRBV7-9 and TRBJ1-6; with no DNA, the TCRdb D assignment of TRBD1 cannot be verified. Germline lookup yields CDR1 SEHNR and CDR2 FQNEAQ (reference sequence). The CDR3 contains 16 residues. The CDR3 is CASSHGDTGEISPLHF.

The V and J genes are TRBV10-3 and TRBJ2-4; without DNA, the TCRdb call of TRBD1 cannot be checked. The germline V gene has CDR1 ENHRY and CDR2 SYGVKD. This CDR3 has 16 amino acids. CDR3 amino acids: CAISEPGQGAQNIQYF.

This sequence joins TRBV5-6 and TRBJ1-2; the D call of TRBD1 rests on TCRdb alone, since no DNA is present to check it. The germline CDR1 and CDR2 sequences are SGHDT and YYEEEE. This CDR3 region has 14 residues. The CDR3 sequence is CASSWKTVLYGYTF.

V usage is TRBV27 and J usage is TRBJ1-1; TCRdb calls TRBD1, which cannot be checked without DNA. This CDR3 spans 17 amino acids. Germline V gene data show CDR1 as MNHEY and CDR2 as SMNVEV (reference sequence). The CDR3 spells CASKMWGASGYDTEAFF.

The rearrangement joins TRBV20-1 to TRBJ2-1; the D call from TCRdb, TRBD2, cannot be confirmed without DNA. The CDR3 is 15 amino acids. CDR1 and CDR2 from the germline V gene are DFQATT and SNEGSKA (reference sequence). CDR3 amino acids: CSARPGSGGGIEQFF.

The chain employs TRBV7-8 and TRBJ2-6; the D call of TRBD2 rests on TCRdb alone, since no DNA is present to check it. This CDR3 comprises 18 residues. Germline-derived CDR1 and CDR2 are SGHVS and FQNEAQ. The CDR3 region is CASSLGLAGGTGANVLTF.

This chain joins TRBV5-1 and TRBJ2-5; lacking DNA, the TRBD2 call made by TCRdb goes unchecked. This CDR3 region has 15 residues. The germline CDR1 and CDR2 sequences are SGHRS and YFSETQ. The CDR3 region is CASSPGLRSQETQYF.

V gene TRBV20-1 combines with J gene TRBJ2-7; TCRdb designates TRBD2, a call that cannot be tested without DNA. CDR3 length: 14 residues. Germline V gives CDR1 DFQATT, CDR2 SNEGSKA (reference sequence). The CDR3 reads CSASKASGSYEQYF.